This record covers a single T cell receptor (beta chain). Its specificity is not known. These data originate in a study of STAT5B mutations in CD4+ large granular lymphocyte leukemia. Study-wide findings and caveats: Top patient clones used TRBV06 genes more often: 8/27 versus 2/35 in controls.

Controls came from buffy coats of healthy blood donors. Germline V lookup: CDR1 LNHDA, CDR2 SQIVND (reference sequence). This CDR3 is built from 14 residues. V was shortened by 5 bases and J by 7 bases, with 14 bases between the two germline ends. Method: immunoSEQ multiplex PCR; TCRdb's copy keeps in-frame clones and lacks some. Of 37,000 or so clones listed, roughly 85% were seen once; the top ten hold less than 3.5%. The specimen sequenced was CD4+ T cells from blood buffy coats. J is TRBJ2-2 and V is TRBV19, with TRBD1 as a possible D gene (6 bases). The TCR comes from a human donor in good health. This CDR3 is CASSDPGVVGELFF. The CDR3 nucleotides read TGTGCCAGTAGTGATCCAGGGGTGGTCGGGGAGCTGTTTTTT.